This TCR beta chain was obtained from a study of blood T cell repertoires in COVID-19. This clone was seen just once. Self-reported history from a screening survey and questionnaire set each donor's cohort. In Cohort 3, a recovered donor had either two negative PCRs, clearance, or symptom resolution. Germline values: CDR1 KGHDR, CDR2 SFDVKD. V shed 2 bases, J shed 6 bases, and the junction held 12 bases outside the gene matches. The CDR3 consists of 18 residues. Per the study methods: From reference gene primer amplification, estimates of nucleated cell counts were derived. This table comes from immunoSEQ multiplex PCR, and its TCRdb copy is limited to in-frame clones, with some not included. V and J calls and clone size are those listed in that table; D and trimming were worked out from the DNA. The sample lists 200,000 to 300,000 clones; 75% to 90% were seen once.

The material sequenced was PBMCs or T cells enriched from blood (not recorded which). This sequence was found in a woman in her 30s who had recovered from COVID-19. This sequence joins TRBV24-1 and TRBJ2-3; 11 bases are shared with TRBD1. CDR3 in DNA: TGTGCCACCAGTGATTCCCCCTTTGGACAGGGGGCATTGGATACGCAGTATTTT. Protein product: CATSDSPFGQGALDTQYF.